The rows below give T cell receptor beta chains drawn from one sample of a study of blood T cell repertoires in COVID-19. The repertoire was sequenced with immunoSEQ multiplex PCR; TCRdb's copy has only in-frame clones and lacks some. The repertoire includes some 220,000 clones, just over 85% of them detected once, and less than 4.5% sits in the top ten. Source material: PBMCs or T cells enriched from blood (not recorded which). The receptors shown here come from a woman aged 40 to 55 with acute COVID-19. CDR3s include the opening cysteine and the closing phenylalanine or tryptophan. Each record gives: J gene, clone size, D gene, V gene, CDR3 protein, CDR3 DNA. The D gene is left open where the match is weak. Size tells how often a clone was seen (once, few, many) or the class of an expanded clone, and some rows leave it out.

TRBJ1-2 - - TRBV19 CASTGSGGYTF TGTGCCAGTACCGGTTCGGGGGGCTACACCTTC
TRBJ2-1 - TRBD2 TRBV10-1 CASSEGSGGPYNEQFF TGCGCCAGCAGTGAGGGTAGCGGGGGGCCCTACAATGAGCAGTTCTTC
TRBJ1-6 - TRBD1 TRBV11-1 CASSPQGAYYSPLHF TGTGCCAGCAGCCCTCAGGGGGCTTATTACTCACCCCTCCACTTT
TRBJ2-5 - TRBD2 TRBV3-1/TRBV3-2 CASSQEVVAGGVETQYF TGTGCCAGCAGCCAAGAGGTGGTAGCGGGGGGGGTAGAGACCCAGTACTTC
TRBJ1-5 few - TRBV10-3 CAISARPHGNSNQPQHF TGTGCCATCAGTGCGCGACCACACGGGAATAGCAATCAGCCCCAGCATTTT
TRBJ2-1 - - TRBV27 CASSSTPLDYNEQFF TGTGCCAGCAGTTCAACTCCCCTAGATTACAATGAGCAGTTCTTC
TRBJ1-1 once - TRBV19 CASSLEARSTEAFF TGTGCCAGTAGCCTGGAAGCTAGAAGCACTGAAGCTTTCTTT
TRBJ1-2 - - TRBV12-3/TRBV12-4 CASSLNHRVRYTF TGTGCCAGCAGTTTAAATCACAGAGTCCGCTACACCTTC
TRBJ1-4 - - TRBV5-1 CASSLLSGGASNEKLFF TGCGCCAGCAGCTTGCTGTCGGGAGGGGCGTCTAATGAAAAACTGTTTTTT
TRBJ1-6 - TRBD1 TRBV4-1 CASSPRDSRNSPLHF TGCGCCAGCAGCCCGAGGGACAGTAGGAATTCACCCCTCCACTTT
TRBJ2-1 - - TRBV7-3 CASSPLVQFF TGTGCCAGCAGCCCTCTCGTGCAGTTCTTC
TRBJ1-1 - TRBD1 TRBV19 CASSTTKTGMGNTEAFF TGTGCCAGTAGTACGACAAAGACAGGGATGGGGAACACTGAAGCTTTCTTT
TRBJ1-1 - - TRBV5-6 CASKRRAGLNTEAFF TGTGCCAGCAAGAGGAGGGCAGGTCTGAACACTGAAGCTTTCTTT
TRBJ2-5 - - TRBV18 CASSQGLQETQYF TGTGCCAGCTCACAGGGGCTCCAAGAGACCCAGTACTTC
TRBJ1-1 few - TRBV19 CASSMVRGNEAFF TGTGCCAGTAGTATGGTTAGGGGGAATGAAGCTTTCTTT
TRBJ1-2 - - TRBV7-3 CASSLSAGTPGGYTF TGTGCCAGCAGCCTCTCCGCCGGGACACCGGGTGGCTACACCTTC
TRBJ1-3 - - TRBV11-2 CASSISGLSGNTIYF TGTGCCAGCAGCATTTCGGGTCTCTCTGGAAACACCATATATTTT
TRBJ1-6 - TRBD1 TRBV6-2/TRBV6-3 CASGWMRQGYSPLHF TGTGCCAGCGGTTGGATGAGACAGGGGTACTCACCCCTCCACTTT
TRBJ2-7 few - TRBV19 CASSTTRTYEQYF TGTGCCAGTAGTACGACAAGAACCTACGAGCAGTACTTC
TRBJ1-2 - TRBD1 TRBV11-2 CASSFIDRVAGYTF TGTGCCAGCAGCTTTATCGACAGGGTCGCTGGCTACACCTTC
TRBJ2-2 - TRBD2 TRBV5-1 CASSLEGLAETGELFF TGCGCCAGCAGCTTGGAGGGCCTAGCGGAAACCGGGGAGCTGTTTTTT
TRBJ1-2 - TRBD1 TRBV5-4 CASLPSQGALSGYTF TGTGCCAGCCTCCCCTCCCAGGGGGCTTTGAGCGGCTACACCTTC
TRBJ1-1 - - TRBV6-5 CASSFSGDRDTEAFF TGTGCCAGCAGTTTCTCAGGGGATCGGGACACTGAAGCTTTCTTT
TRBJ1-1 - TRBD1 TRBV19 CASSLGQLNTEAFF TGTGCCAGTAGCTTGGGACAGCTTAACACTGAAGCTTTCTTT
TRBJ2-7 - - TRBV2 CASTAGTDYEQYF TGTGCCAGCACCGCGGGGACGGACTACGAGCAGTACTTC
TRBJ1-2 once - TRBV4-1 CASSHLRDTSYPNYGYTF TGCGCCAGCAGCCATCTCCGGGACACCTCCTACCCTAACTATGGCTACACCTTC
TRBJ1-1 - - TRBV10-3 CAISESQGANTEAFF TGTGCCATCAGTGAGTCCCAGGGCGCGAACACTGAAGCTTTCTTT
TRBJ1-6 - - TRBV30 CAWSANSPLHF TGTGCCTGGAGTGCAAATTCACCCCTCCACTTT
TRBJ1-1 - TRBD1 TRBV13 CASSLGGGQGNEAFF TGTGCCAGCAGCTTAGGCGGTGGACAGGGCAATGAAGCTTTCTTT
TRBJ1-2 - TRBD1 TRBV4-1 CASSQDWTGEDYGYTF TGCGCCAGCAGCCAAGATTGGACAGGGGAGGACTATGGCTACACCTTC
TRBJ1-2 - TRBD1 TRBV11-2 CASSLRGDRGLYGYTF TGTGCCAGCAGCTTAAGAGGGGACAGGGGTCTCTATGGCTACACCTTC
TRBJ1-2 - TRBD1 TRBV4-1 CASSQEQGANYGYTF TGCGCCAGCAGCCAAGAACAGGGGGCGAACTATGGCTACACCTTC
TRBJ1-1 once TRBD1 TRBV5-1 CASSPGPGQGRNAEAFF TGCGCCAGCAGCCCAGGTCCCGGACAGGGACGAAACGCTGAAGCTTTCTTT
TRBJ1-1 - - TRBV5-1 CASAGTTQRGTEAFF TGCGCCAGCGCTGGGACAACTCAAAGGGGCACTGAAGCTTTCTTT
TRBJ1-1 - TRBD1 TRBV5-8 CASSFGQGAWVNTEAFF TGTGCCAGCAGCTTTGGACAGGGGGCTTGGGTGAACACTGAAGCTTTCTTT
TRBJ2-4 - - TRBV5-5 CASSLGRVSYF TGTGCCAGCAGCTTGGGCAGGGTATCGTACTTC
TRBJ1-1 - - TRBV12-3/TRBV12-4 CASSLRQADEAFF TGTGCCAGCAGTCTTAGACAGGCGGATGAAGCTTTCTTT
TRBJ2-2 - - TRBV7-6 CASSHTGDASAGELFF TGTGCCAGCAGCCACACGGGGGATGCTTCGGCCGGGGAGCTGTTTTTT
TRBJ1-2 - TRBD1 TRBV5-4 CASSVPRDRGAGGYTF TGTGCCAGCAGCGTGCCCCGGGACAGGGGGGCGGGTGGCTACACCTTC
TRBJ1-2 - - TRBV5-4 CASSFPTQAPYGYTF TGTGCCAGCAGCTTCCCCACACAGGCCCCTTATGGCTACACCTTC
TRBJ2-5 - TRBD2 TRBV5-4 CASSGGTSVQETQYF TGTGCCAGCAGCGGGGGGACTAGCGTCCAAGAGACCCAGTACTTC
TRBJ2-2 - - TRBV29-1 CSVELINWGGNTGELFF TGCAGCGTTGAATTAATTAACTGGGGAGGGAACACCGGGGAGCTGTTTTTT
TRBJ2-6 - - TRBV25-1 CASSESKPGANVLTF TGTGCCAGCAGTGAATCAAAGCCTGGGGCCAACGTCCTGACTTTC
TRBJ1-2 - - TRBV7-8 CASSPRQNYGYTF TGTGCCAGCAGTCCCCGACAGAACTATGGCTACACCTTC
TRBJ1-2 - - TRBV4-3 CASSPTGSNYGYTF TGCGCCAGCAGCCCAACAGGTTCTAACTATGGCTACACCTTC
TRBJ1-2 - TRBD1 TRBV5-4 CASSSWTGANYGYTF TGTGCCAGCAGCTCCTGGACAGGGGCGAACTATGGCTACACCTTC
TRBJ1-6 - TRBD1 TRBV6-5 CASRIDRGNSPLHF TGTGCCAGCAGAATAGACAGGGGGAATTCACCCCTCCACTTT
TRBJ1-1 once - TRBV6-5 CASRHMNEAFF TGTGCCAGCAGACACATGAATGAAGCTTTCTTT
TRBJ1-1 - - TRBV18 CASSPPWRGRNTEAFF TGTGCCAGCTCACCACCCTGGCGGGGGCGGAACACTGAAGCTTTCTTT
TRBJ1-2 - TRBD1 TRBV18 CASSPTEQGIDTF TGTGCCAGCTCACCAACTGAACAGGGGATCGACACCTTC
TRBJ2-5 - TRBD1 TRBV13 CASSLETGLETQYF TGTGCCAGCAGCCTAGAGACAGGGTTGGAGACCCAGTACTTC
TRBJ1-3 few - TRBV6-5 CASRPSYRAGNTIYF TGTGCCAGCAGGCCCTCCTACAGGGCTGGAAACACCATATATTTT
TRBJ1-1 - - TRBV11-2 CASSLVSGYGAFF TGTGCCAGCAGCTTAGTCTCAGGGTACGGGGCTTTCTTT
TRBJ2-3 - TRBD1 TRBV6-1 CASSEGGDRGDTQYF TGTGCCAGCAGTGAAGGGGGGGACAGGGGAGATACGCAGTATTTT
TRBJ2-7 few - TRBV5-1 CASSYLRDISYEQYF TGCGCCAGCAGCTACTTAAGGGACATCTCCTACGAGCAGTACTTC